This T cell receptor beta chain was recorded in a study of OX40 agonist ivuxolimab in advanced cancers. Study summary: Under the entry rules, prior anti-PD-1, anti-PD-L1 or anti-CTLA-4 therapy was allowed, and 35% to 40% had some.

Study-wide results and limits: Averaged across samples, CD8+ T cells carried more expanded clones than CD4+ did. Clonal expansion was among the lowest in partial responders at 0.1-3.0 mg/kg, especially CD8+.

Concerning this clone: Antigen: not known.

Sequencing used immunoSEQ multiplex PCR; TCRdb keeps in-frame clones, though not all of them. The sample has more than 75,000 clones; roughly 84% are singletons. Blood draws occurred at baseline, cycle 4 day 1, and cycle 7 day 1. The input for sequencing was CD4+ or CD8+ T cells sorted from blood, taken in a trial of the OX40 agonist ivuxolimab. The TCR originated in an adult with an advanced solid tumor such as melanoma, head and neck, liver or kidney cancer.

The CDR3 DNA reads as TGTGCCAGCAGCTCAATTCCGGGACAGGGGGCGCTTCGTCGTAGGGGCTACACCTTC. Its protein is CASSSIPGQGALRRRGYTF. The V and J genes are TRBV7-2 and TRBJ1-2, with 12 nucleotides matching TRBD1. Germline CDR1 is SGHTA and CDR2 is FQGNSA. The CDR3 consists of 19 residues. J gave up 8 bases and V 4 bases, and 20 bases lay outside the gene matches.